This is a list of T cell receptor beta chains from one sample in a study of CD8 T cells in ankylosing spondylitis. One entry per CDR3 protein results from TCRdb running MiXCR on the 5' RACE reads. The sample comprises 39,000 or so distinct CDR3 sequences, 2.5% to 3.5% of which are singletons, and 2.5% to 3% rests with the top ten. What was sequenced was blood, either unsorted or a sorted T cell fraction (not recorded which). These receptors came from a male donor with ankylosing spondylitis or in good health (not recorded which). CDR3s include the opening cysteine and the closing phenylalanine or tryptophan. A D gene is named only where the DNA matches it firmly. Clone sizes are given selectively: once, few, many, or a class where the clone is expanded.

cdr3_aa cdr3_nt cdr3_length d_call v_call clone_size j_call
CASSVGGHTSGNTIYF TGTGCCAGCAGCGTAGGGGGACACACCTCTGGAAACACCATATATTTT 16 - TRBV9 few TRBJ1-3
CASSVIPWAGSGESSYNEQFF TGTGCCAGCAGCGTAATCCCATGGGCGGGTAGCGGGGAGAGCTCCTACAATGAGCAGTTCTTC 21 TRBD2 TRBV9 many TRBJ2-1
CASSVGVGPPGETQYF TGTGCCAGCAGCGTAGGGGTGGGACCCCCAGGGGAGACCCAGTACTTC 16 - TRBV9 many TRBJ2-5
CASSVAGQGWGETQYF TGTGCCAGCAGCGTAGCCGGACAGGGGTGGGGAGAGACCCAGTACTTC 16 TRBD1 TRBV9 - TRBJ2-5
CASSPMGLAGELFF TGTGCCAGCAGCCCGATGGGACTAGCCGGGGAGCTGTTTTTT 14 TRBD2 TRBV9 many TRBJ2-2
CASSQTGSQTQYF TGTGCCAGCAGCCAAACAGGGAGCCAGACCCAGTACTTC 13 - TRBV9 many TRBJ2-5
CASSEPWAGGTDTQYF TGTGCCAGCAGCGAGCCCTGGGCCGGAGGCACAGATACGCAGTATTTT 16 - TRBV9 many TRBJ2-3
CASSVLPQGGNTEAFF TGTGCCAGCAGCGTCCTTCCACAGGGGGGGAACACTGAAGCTTTCTTT 16 TRBD1 TRBV9 many TRBJ1-1
CASSQGVSTNEKLFF TGTGCCAGCAGCCAGGGGGTTTCAACTAATGAAAAACTGTTTTTT 15 TRBD1 TRBV9 many TRBJ1-4
CASSVARGYQETQYF TGTGCCAGCAGCGTAGCAAGGGGGTACCAAGAGACCCAGTACTTC 15 - TRBV9 many TRBJ2-5
CASSVGSDSNQPQHF TGTGCCAGCAGCGTAGGGTCGGATAGCAATCAGCCCCAGCATTTT 15 - TRBV9 many TRBJ1-5
CASSNSGGANVLTF TGTGCCAGCAGCAATAGCGGTGGGGCCAACGTCCTGACTTTC 14 - TRBV9 few TRBJ2-6
CASSPSSGANVLTF TGTGCCAGCAGCCCCTCGTCTGGGGCCAACGTCCTGACTTTC 14 - TRBV9 many TRBJ2-6
CASSPGGGVNEKLFF TGTGCCAGCAGCCCCGGGGGGGGGGTGAATGAAAAACTGTTTTTT 15 - TRBV9 - TRBJ1-4
CASQGGRNEQFF TGTGCCAGCCAGGGAGGCCGCAATGAGCAGTTCTTC 12 - TRBV9 many TRBJ2-1
CASSPQGVLAKNIQYF TGTGCCAGCAGCCCCCAGGGAGTACTAGCCAAAAACATTCAGTACTTC 16 - TRBV9 many TRBJ2-4
CASSEGGLAGVNEQFF TGTGCCAGCAGCGAGGGGGGACTAGCGGGAGTCAACGAGCAGTTCTTC 16 TRBD2 TRBV9 many TRBJ2-1
CASSVVGGLAGLYNEQFF TGTGCCAGCAGCGTAGTAGGGGGACTAGCGGGACTCTACAATGAGCAGTTCTTC 18 TRBD2 TRBV9 many TRBJ2-1
CASSGDRRATGELFF TGTGCCAGCAGCGGGGACAGGAGGGCCACCGGGGAGCTGTTTTTT 15 TRBD1 TRBV9 many TRBJ2-2
CASSVDQRPDTQYF TGTGCCAGCAGCGTAGACCAGCGACCAGATACGCAGTATTTT 14 - TRBV9 many TRBJ2-3
CASTLRAVPADTQYF TGTGCCAGCACACTCAGGGCGGTGCCGGCAGATACGCAGTATTTT 15 - TRBV9 many TRBJ2-3
CASSTLTSGGEREQFF TGTGCCAGCAGCACCCTGACTAGCGGGGGTGAACGTGAGCAGTTCTTC 16 TRBD2 TRBV9 many TRBJ2-1
CASSVRTGNTGELFF TGTGCCAGCAGCGTACGGACAGGGAACACCGGGGAGCTGTTTTTT 15 TRBD1 TRBV9 many TRBJ2-2
CASNGPGVGNIQYF TGTGCCAGCAACGGACCAGGGGTAGGAAACATTCAGTACTTC 14 - TRBV9 many TRBJ2-4
CASSVDPTPNQPQHF TGTGCCAGCAGCGTAGACCCAACCCCGAATCAGCCCCAGCATTTT 15 - TRBV9 many TRBJ1-5
CASSVDGAVAQPQHF TGTGCCAGCAGCGTAGATGGGGCAGTCGCTCAGCCCCAGCATTTT 15 - TRBV9 many TRBJ1-5
CASSDGPSTDTQYF TGTGCCAGCAGCGACGGGCCAAGCACAGATACGCAGTATTTT 14 - TRBV9 - TRBJ2-3
CASSGTGVGTDTQYF TGTGCCAGCAGCGGGACAGGGGTAGGCACAGATACGCAGTATTTT 15 TRBD1 TRBV9 many TRBJ2-3
CASSVGGRETDTQYF TGTGCCAGCAGCGTAGGCGGGAGGGAGACAGATACGCAGTATTTT 15 TRBD2 TRBV9 many TRBJ2-3
CASSSSGGLSYNEQFF TGTGCCAGCAGTTCTAGCGGGGGCCTATCCTACAATGAGCAGTTCTTC 16 TRBD2 TRBV9 many TRBJ2-1
CAPPPAGPGNTIYF TGTGCCCCTCCGCCGGCAGGTCCTGGAAACACCATATATTTT 14 - TRBV6-2/TRBV6-3 many TRBJ1-3
CASSIQGALPGELFF TGTGCCAGCAGCATACAGGGGGCCTTGCCCGGGGAGCTGTTTTTT 15 TRBD1 TRBV9 many TRBJ2-2
CASSVVTSWGSYNEQFF TGTGCCAGCAGCGTAGTTACTAGTTGGGGCTCCTACAATGAGCAGTTCTTC 17 - TRBV9 many TRBJ2-1
CASSPRQRGGEDGELFF TGTGCCAGCAGCCCCCGCCAGAGAGGGGGGGAGGACGGGGAGCTGTTTTTT 17 - TRBV9 few TRBJ2-2
CASSIPQGDQETQYF TGTGCCAGCAGCATTCCACAGGGCGATCAAGAGACCCAGTACTTC 15 - TRBV9 many TRBJ2-5
CASSLTSGVAGGTDTQYF TGTGCCAGCAGCCTGACGTCTGGAGTAGCGGGGGGCACAGATACGCAGTATTTT 18 TRBD2 TRBV9 few TRBJ2-3
CASSVRGLAGNEQFF TGTGCCAGCAGCGTACGGGGGCTGGCCGGCAATGAGCAGTTCTTC 15 - TRBV9 many TRBJ2-1
CASSVGGQIWQPQHF TGTGCCAGCAGCGTAGGAGGACAGATCTGGCAGCCCCAGCATTTT 15 - TRBV9 many TRBJ1-5
CASSANTGTYNEQFF TGTGCCAGCAGCGCCAACACAGGGACCTACAATGAGCAGTTCTTC 15 - TRBV9 many TRBJ2-1
CASSVWGDLNQPQHF TGTGCCAGCAGCGTATGGGGGGACCTCAATCAGCCCCAGCATTTT 15 - TRBV9 many TRBJ1-5
CASSGGLDTQYF TGTGCCAGCAGCGGGGGACTGGATACGCAGTATTTT 12 - TRBV9 many TRBJ2-3
CASSVVGAGGVYNEQFF TGTGCCAGCAGCGTAGTCGGGGCGGGAGGGGTTTACAATGAGCAGTTCTTC 17 TRBD2 TRBV9 many TRBJ2-1